The source of this T cell receptor (beta chain) is a study of T-cell reconstitution after alpha-beta-depleted transplantation in children. With regard to this clonotype: Its antigen remains unidentified.

Study outcomes and limitations: Some patients showed high day-60 TCRbeta diversity, which derived from surviving recipient T cells and thymic progenitors.

The CDR3 runs 15 residues. Per the germline V gene, CDR1 is SGHVS and CDR2 is FNYEAQ. The germline V and J ends were trimmed by 0 bases and 7 bases, with 16 bases remaining between them. Unique molecular identifiers were used to barcode this TCRbeta library. TCRdb called the PCR reads again in MiXCR, with one record for every CDR3 protein. The table has some 600,000 distinct CDR3 sequences, roughly 13% seen once. The V and J genes are TRBV7-6 and TRBJ2-7; D uncertain. The sample here was PBMCs, mostly from graft donor cells, taken 360 days after TCRalphabeta/CD19-depleted stem cell transplant. This sequence was found in a male patient under 18 who had a stem cell transplant for acute myeloid leukemia, so the T cells may come from the graft donor. The CDR3 sequence is CASSLAGVPPLEQYF. Written as DNA, the CDR3 is TGTGCCAGCAGCTTAGCTGGTGTTCCCCCCCTAGAGCAGTACTTC.